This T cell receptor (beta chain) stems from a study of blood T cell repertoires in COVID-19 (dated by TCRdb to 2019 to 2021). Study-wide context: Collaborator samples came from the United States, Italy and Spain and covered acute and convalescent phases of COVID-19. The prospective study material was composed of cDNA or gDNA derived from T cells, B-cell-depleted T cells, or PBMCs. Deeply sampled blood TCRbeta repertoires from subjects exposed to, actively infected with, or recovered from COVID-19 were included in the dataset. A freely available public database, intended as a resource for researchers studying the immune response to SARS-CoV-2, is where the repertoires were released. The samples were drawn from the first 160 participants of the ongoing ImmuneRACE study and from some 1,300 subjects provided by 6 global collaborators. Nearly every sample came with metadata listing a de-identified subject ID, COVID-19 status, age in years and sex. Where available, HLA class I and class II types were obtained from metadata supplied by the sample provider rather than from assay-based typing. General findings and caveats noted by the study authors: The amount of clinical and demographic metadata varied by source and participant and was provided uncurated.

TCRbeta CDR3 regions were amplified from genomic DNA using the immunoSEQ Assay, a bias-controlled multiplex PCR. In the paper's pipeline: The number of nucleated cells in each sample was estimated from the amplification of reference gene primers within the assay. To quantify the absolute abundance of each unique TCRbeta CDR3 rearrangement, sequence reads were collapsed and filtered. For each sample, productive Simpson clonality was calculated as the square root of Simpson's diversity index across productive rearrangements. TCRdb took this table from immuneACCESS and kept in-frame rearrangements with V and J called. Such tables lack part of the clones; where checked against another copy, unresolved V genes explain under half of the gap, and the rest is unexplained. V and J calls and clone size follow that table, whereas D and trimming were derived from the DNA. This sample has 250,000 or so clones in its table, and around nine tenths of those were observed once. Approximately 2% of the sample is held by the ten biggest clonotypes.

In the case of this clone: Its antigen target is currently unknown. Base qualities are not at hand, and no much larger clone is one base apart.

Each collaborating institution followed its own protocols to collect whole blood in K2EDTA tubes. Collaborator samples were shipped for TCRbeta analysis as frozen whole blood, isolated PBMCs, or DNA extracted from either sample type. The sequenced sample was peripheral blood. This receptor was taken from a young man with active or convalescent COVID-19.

The DNA reads TGCAGCGTTGAGCCCAGCGGGGGTGTGACCCAGTACTTC. The translation is CSVEPSGGVTQYF. The chain is assembled from TRBV29-1 and TRBJ2-5; the junction holds 8 bases that match TRBD2. Unmatched junction bases come to 7, with V trimmed by 3 bases and J by 7 bases. The germline V gene encodes CDR1 SQVTM and CDR2 ANQGSEA. The CDR3 sequence holds 13 residues, the cysteine and phenylalanine included. Only the CDR3 part of the read is kept: 39 bases, read in frame from the first base.